These 5 T cell receptor beta chains were sequenced from one sample in a study of T cells in Graves' hyperthyroidism and ophthalmopathy. Amplification of TCR beta CDR3 regions was performed using RNA transcripts as template. Researchers ran a first-round RT-PCR on the TCR CDR3 using the HTBI primer set. TCRdb redid the calling of the multiplex PCR reads with MiXCR, one entry per CDR3 protein. The table has around 350,000 distinct CDR3 sequences, 25% seen once. Input material: blood. All receptors derive from a man aged 50 or older with Graves' hyperthyroidism.

CDR3 loop: CASSQTYGDRFF. The CDR3 DNA reads TGTGCCAGCAGCCAGACCTATGGGGATAGGTTTTTT. The chain joins TRBV3-1 to TRBJ1-4; no firm D call. Germline V gene sequence: CDR1 LGHDT, CDR2 YNNKEL (reference sequence). The CDR3 runs 12 residues. Trimming removed 3 bases at V and 16 bases at J, with 15 bases between.

This clonotype has a count of ten or more. The rearrangement links TRBV3-1 to TRBJ2-1; tentatively, D is TRBD2 (6 bases). Germline CDR1 is LGHDT and CDR2 is YNNKEL (reference sequence). V lost 6 bases and J 7 bases, leaving 7 bases between the germline ends. This CDR3 has 11 residues. CDR3 amino acids: CASSRGNEQFF. In nucleotides, the CDR3 is TGTGCCAGCAGTCGGGGGAATGAGCAGTTCTTC.

This clonotype was seen at least ten times. The J gene is TRBJ2-2, the V gene TRBV28, with TRBD1 as a possible D gene (5 bases). Germline V gives CDR1 MDHEN, CDR2 SYDVKM. V was pared by 1 base and J by 0 bases, with 9 bases between. CDR3 length: 16 amino acids. CDR3 in amino acids: CASSLLQVANTGELFF. CDR3 nucleotide sequence: TGTGCCAGCAGTTTATTACAGGTCGCGAACACCGGGGAGCTGTTTTTT.

This clonotype was counted only a few times. The chain recombines TRBV6-1 with TRBJ1-1; D is ambiguous. The CDR3 extends over 14 amino acids. Germline V gives CDR1 MNHNS, CDR2 SASEGT. Trimming removed 7 bases from V and 4 bases from J, with 16 bases in between. The CDR3 DNA follows: TGTGCCAGCAAATGGCGAGGGTCTGGCACTGAAGCTTTCTTT. Residues: CASKWRGSGTEAFF.

The chain couples TRBV7-8 to TRBJ2-3; D might be TRBD2 (5 bases). The CDR3 length is 14 residues. V was shortened by 5 bases and J by 8 bases, with 17 bases between the two germline ends. Germline CDR1 reads SGHVS; CDR2 reads FQNEAQ. CDR3 in DNA: TGTGCCAGCAGCCTTGAGACATCAGAGGGTACGCAGTATTTT. Its translation: CASSLETSEGTQYF.